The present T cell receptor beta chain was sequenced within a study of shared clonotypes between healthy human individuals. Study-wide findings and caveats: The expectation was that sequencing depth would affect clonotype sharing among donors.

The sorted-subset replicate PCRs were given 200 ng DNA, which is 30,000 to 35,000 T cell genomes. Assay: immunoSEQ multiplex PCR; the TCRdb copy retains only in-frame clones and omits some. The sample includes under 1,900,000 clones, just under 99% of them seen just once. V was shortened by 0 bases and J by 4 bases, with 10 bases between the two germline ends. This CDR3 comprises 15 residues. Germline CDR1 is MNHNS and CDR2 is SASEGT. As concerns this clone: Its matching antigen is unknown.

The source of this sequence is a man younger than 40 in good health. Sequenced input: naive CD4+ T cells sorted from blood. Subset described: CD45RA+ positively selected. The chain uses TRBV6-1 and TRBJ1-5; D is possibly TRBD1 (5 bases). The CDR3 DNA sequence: TGTGCCAGCAGTGAAGCCTTGGGACGGAATCAGCCCCAGCATTTT. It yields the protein CASSEALGRNQPQHF.